This passage covers 19 T cell receptor beta chains from one sample sequenced in a study of OX40 agonist ivuxolimab in advanced cancers. Using immunoSEQ multiplex PCR, the repertoire was profiled, and TCRdb retains in-frame clones only, with some absent. The sample includes approximately 35,000 clones, 88% of them seen just once. The sequenced sample was CD4+ or CD8+ T cells sorted from blood, obtained in a trial of the OX40 agonist ivuxolimab. Every receptor here comes from an adult with an advanced solid tumor such as melanoma, head and neck, liver or kidney cancer.

The rearrangement uses TRBV19 and TRBJ1-3; tentative D call: TRBD1 (5 bases). V was trimmed by 7 bases and J by 0 bases, leaving 16 bases between them. The length of the CDR3 is 16 residues. Germline CDR1 is LNHDA and CDR2 is SQIVND (reference sequence). CDR3 in amino acids: CASKGAGVSSGNTIYF. CDR3 DNA: TGTGCCAGTAAAGGGGCAGGTGTTAGCTCTGGAAACACCATATATTTT.

The DNA of the CDR3 is TGCGCCAGCAGCCGGACTAGCGGGAGAGATGATACGCAGTATTTT. Translation gives CASSRTSGRDDTQYF. V is TRBV4-1 and J is TRBJ2-3; the match to TRBD2 covers 13 bases. CDR3 length: 15 amino acids. V lost 4 bases and J lost 6; bases outside the gene matches: 4. Germline V CDR1 and CDR2: MGHRA, YSYEKL.

This sequence joins TRBV5-1 and TRBJ2-5; possible D gene TRBD2, 6 bases. Germline values: CDR1 SGHRS, CDR2 YFSETQ. Trimming took 4 bases from V and 2 from J, leaving 12 bases between them. The CDR3 is 14 residues long. As DNA, the CDR3 is TGCGCCAGCAGCATCTCGACTAGTCAAGAGACCCAGTACTTC. Translation: CASSISTSQETQYF.

The gene calls are TRBV5-8 and TRBJ1-5; a weak D match, TRBD1 (5 bases). Trimming left V 6 bases short and J 7 bases short, with 17 bases between. Germline loops: CDR1 SGHTS, CDR2 YDEGEE. The CDR3 runs 14 residues. In nucleotides, the CDR3 is TGTGCCAGCATCCTTACAGGTGGGGGACAGCCCCAGCATTTT. Amino acids: CASILTGGGQPQHF.

The V call is TRBV6-1, the J call TRBJ2-7, with TRBD2 matching 7 bases. CDR3 size: 14 residues. The trim removed 6 bases at V and 3 bases at J, leaving 8 bases unmatched. CDR1 is MNHNS and CDR2 is SASEGT in the germline V gene. CDR3 bases: TGTGCCAGCAGACAACTCCCGGGAGGCTACGAGCAGTACTTC. Its translation: CASRQLPGGYEQYF.

This clone was found once. The chain links TRBV28 to TRBJ2-7; 9 bases are shared with TRBD2. Germline trimming cut 5 bases from V and 5 bases from J; bases unmatched to any gene: 10. Germline loops: CDR1 MDHEN, CDR2 SYDVKM. There are 15 residues in the CDR3. The CDR3 reads CASSPWRGGFNEQYF. CDR3 nucleotide sequence: TGTGCCAGCAGTCCGTGGCGGGGGGGCTTCAACGAGCAGTACTTC.

This chain links TRBV7-9 with TRBJ2-7, with D perhaps assigned TRBD1 or TRBD2 (5 bases each). CDR1 is SEHNR, CDR2 FQNEAQ, per germline (reference sequence). This CDR3 region has 15 residues. Trimming removed 7 bases at V and 2 bases at J, with 18 bases between. The CDR3 DNA reads as TGTGCCAGCACCTCTTCGGGACCGCGCGCCTACGAGCAGTACTTC. This translates into CASTSSGPRAYEQYF.

The chain uses TRBV5-4 and TRBJ2-7; D remains ambiguous. This CDR3 contains 12 residues. Germline V gene lookup returns CDR1 SGHNT and CDR2 YYREEE (reference sequence). The germline V and J ends were trimmed by 4 bases and 5 bases, with 10 bases remaining between them. DNA for the CDR3: TGTGCCAGCAGCACAGATCGGAACGAGCAGTACTTC. Protein product: CASSTDRNEQYF.

The chain combines TRBV7-9 with TRBJ2-3; D may be TRBD1 or TRBD2 (5 bases each). The CDR3 runs to 12 residues. Germline V lookup: CDR1 SEHNR, CDR2 FQNEAQ (reference sequence). Trimming left V 3 bases short and J 7 bases short, with 8 bases between. This CDR3 reads CASSLGTYTQYF. The CDR3 DNA sequence: TGTGCCAGCAGCTTGGGGACCTATACGCAGTATTTT.

The chain links TRBV7-2 to TRBJ2-3; D is perhaps TRBD1 or TRBD2 (6 bases each). V was clipped by 5 bases and J by 3 bases, with 9 bases between them. The CDR3 has 13 amino acids. The V gene's germline CDR1 is SGHTA and CDR2 FQGNSA. CDR3 sequence: CASSLGGTDTQYF. DNA of the CDR3: TGTGCCAGCAGCCTAGGGGGGACAGATACGCAGTATTTT.

The V gene is TRBV30, the J gene TRBJ2-2, with a possible D match to TRBD1 (6 bases). The CDR3 is 15 amino acids. Germline CDR1 is GTSNPN and CDR2 is SVGIG (reference sequence). The ends were cut back, 0 bases at V and 6 bases at J, with 14 bases in the middle. The chain's CDR3 is CAWSVKSRGAGELFF. CDR3 bases: TGTGCCTGGAGTGTAAAATCCAGGGGTGCCGGGGAGCTGTTTTTT. The full variable domain, its missing parts supplied by reference TRBV30 and TRBJ2-2, is SQTIHQWPATLVQPVGSPLSLECTVEGTSNPNLYWYRQAAGRGLQLLFYSVGIGQISSEVPQNLSASRPQDRQFILSSKKLLLSDSGFYLCAWSVKSRGAGELFFGEGSRLTVL.

The chain uses TRBV19 and TRBJ1-2; tentatively, D is TRBD1 (5 bases). V was clipped by 2 bases and J by 2 bases, with 9 bases between them. The CDR3 spans 14 residues. Germline CDR1 LNHDA, CDR2 SQIVND (reference sequence). Here the CDR3 DNA reads TGTGCCAGTAGTATACCGGGACGGAACTATGGCTACACCTTC. This codes for CASSIPGRNYGYTF.

The genes are TRBV18 and TRBJ2-7; 8 positions match TRBD2. The V gene end was trimmed by 2 bases and the J gene end by 9 bases; junction bases not matched to a gene: 9. The CDR3 loop spans 14 amino acids. Germline lookup yields CDR1 KGHSH and CDR2 LQKENI. Here the CDR3 reads CASSPNREGPVQYF. CDR3 DNA sequence: TGTGCCAGCTCACCAAATCGGGAGGGCCCTGTGCAGTACTTC.

This chain uses TRBV2 with TRBJ2-1; 16 bases are shared with TRBD2. The germline V gene encodes CDR1 SNHLY and CDR2 FYNNEI. The CDR3 spans 17 residues. Trimming cost V 6 bases and J 7 bases; bases outside gene matches: 9. This chain's CDR3 is CASSRRGTSGRGNEQFF. The CDR3 DNA reads as TGTGCCAGCAGCCGACGCGGGACTAGCGGGAGGGGTAATGAGCAGTTCTTC.

The chain recombines TRBV9 with TRBJ2-3, with D possibly matching TRBD2 (6 bases). The CDR3 is 18 residues long. Trimming removed 3 bases from V and 7 bases from J, with 27 bases in between. Germline CDR1 is SGDLS and CDR2 is YYNGEE. The CDR3 protein is CASSERPGLGGGGYTQYF. In DNA form, the CDR3 reads TGTGCCAGCAGCGAGAGGCCGGGGCTGGGGGGAGGTGGATATACGCAGTATTTT. The full variable domain, in which reference TRBV9 and TRBJ2-3 provide the parts outside the CDR3, is DSGVTQTPKHLITATGQRVTLRCSPRSGDLSVYWYQQSLDQGLQFLIQYYNGEERAKGNILERFSAQQFPDLHSELNLSSLELGDSALYFCASSERPGLGGGGYTQYFGPGTRLTVL.

This chain links TRBV28 with TRBJ1-1; 7 positions agree with TRBD1. CDR3 length equals 14 residues. Germline lookup yields CDR1 MDHEN and CDR2 SYDVKM. V dropped 5 bases and J dropped 1; count of bases not matched to a gene: 4. In DNA, the CDR3 is TGTGCCAGCAGTACCGGGACAGCGAACACTGAAGCTTTCTTT. Translation: CASSTGTANTEAFF.

The CDR3, as DNA: TGCGCCAGCAGCCCCAGGGCGGGGGCTCGAGAGACCCAGTACTTC. It specifies CASSPRAGARETQYF. The chain carries TRBV4-1 and TRBJ2-5, with a tentative D call TRBD2 (7 bases). V was shortened by 4 bases and J by 4 bases, with 16 bases between the two germline ends. The germline CDR1 and CDR2 sequences are MGHRA and YSYEKL. The CDR3 spans 15 residues.

This clone was counted once. This rearrangement joins TRBV2 to TRBJ1-1; no reliable D call. The CDR3 consists of 11 residues. Deletions cut 5 bases from V and 0 bases from J, with 1 base between. Germline loops: CDR1 SNHLY, CDR2 FYNNEI. The CDR3 sequence is CASSMNTEAFF. The DNA of the CDR3 is TGTGCCAGCAGTATGAACACTGAAGCTTTCTTT.

The V gene is TRBV11-2, the J gene TRBJ2-7, with a tentative D call TRBD2 (6 bases). V lost 6 bases and J lost 5, with 20 bases in between. This CDR3 is built from 15 residues. CDR1 SGHAT and CDR2 FQNNGV come from the germline V gene. In nucleotides, the CDR3 is TGTGCCAGCAGTTCCTTCACCCCGGGAGCCAACGAGCAGTACTTC. It translates to CASSSFTPGANEQYF.